The present T cell receptor beta chain was sequenced within a study of blood T cell repertoires in COVID-19. Study details: Sites across the United States, Italy and Spain contributed samples from acute and convalescent COVID-19. Sources were T cells, B-cell-depleted T cells, or PBMCs; the material itself was cDNA or gDNA.

This CDR3 is built from 14 residues. CDR1 SEHNR and CDR2 FQNEAQ come from the germline V gene (reference sequence). Losses at the gene ends were 0 bases for V and 5 bases for J; bases not matched to a gene: 4. This clone was observed once. As processed by the authors: Nucleated cell counts were estimated from reference gene primer amplification. TCRdb keeps only in-frame clones here, not all; method: immunoSEQ multiplex PCR. V and J calls plus clone size are reproduced from that table; the DNA served to infer D and trimming. The data show approximately 410,000 clones, approximately 90% seen once. The chain joins TRBV7-9 to TRBJ2-7, with 7 bases lining up with TRBD2. Sequences were obtained from peripheral blood. The TCR sequence derives from a woman in her 30s with active or convalescent COVID-19. The CDR3 is CASSLAGGPNEQYF. CDR3 in DNA: TGTGCCAGCAGCTTAGCGGGAGGGCCGAACGAGCAGTACTTC.